The next 26 T cell receptor beta chains were all read from a single sample in a study of T cells after yellow fever vaccination (dated by TCRdb to about 2019). The treatment or condition label, read with the paper, signifies: live attenuated yellow fever vaccine strain. Library generation was performed with 5' RACE. Data came from an Illumina NovaSeq 6000. TCRdb ran its own pipeline on the public reads, namely fastp trimming at Q25 and MiXCR clone calling, and kept in-frame beta chains. All rows with the same CDR3 protein become a single entry with the most common DNA and genes. The table for this sample lists a few hundred thousand distinct CDR3 sequences; approximately 4% of them were counted only once. The ten largest clones add up to around 24% of the sample. The sample consisted of PBMCs, taken 5 days after the yellow fever booster vaccination. These receptors were collected from a man aged 18 to 29 who received the YFV17D yellow fever vaccine.

This clonotype came up a few times. The rearrangement links TRBV28 to TRBJ1-3; weak D call: TRBD1 (6 bases). CDR1 MDHEN and CDR2 SYDVKM come from the germline V gene. The CDR3 runs to 16 residues. V was clipped by 2 bases and J by 0 bases, with 11 bases between them. Here the CDR3 DNA reads TGTGCCAGCAGTTTACGGGGGGGCAGCTCTGGAAACACCATATATTTT. Residues: CASSLRGGSSGNTIYF. The variable domain in full, with the rest retrieved from reference TRBV28 and TRBJ1-3, is DVKVTQSSRYLVKRTGEKVFLECVQDMDHENMFWYRQDPGLGLRLIYFSYDVKMKEKGDIPEGYSVSREKKERFSLILESASTNQTSMYLCASSLRGGSSGNTIYFGEGSWLTVV.

This clonotype came up a few times. The CDR3 region is CSARAPPSETQYF. The CDR3 nucleotides read TGCAGTGCTAGAGCCCCACCCTCAGAGACCCAGTACTTC. The chain combines TRBV20-1 with TRBJ2-5; no reliable D call. Germline V gene lookup returns CDR1 DFQATT and CDR2 SNEGSKA (reference sequence). Trimming removed 1 base from V and 4 bases from J, with 10 bases in between. This CDR3 comprises 13 residues.

The rearrangement links TRBV19 to TRBJ2-5; D tentatively fits TRBD1 or TRBD2 (5 bases each). V was shortened by 5 bases and J by 4 bases, with 17 bases between the two germline ends. CDR3 length: 15 amino acids. Germline V gene data show CDR1 as LNHDA and CDR2 as SQIVND (reference sequence). CDR3 sequence: CASSAVGGLAETQYF. CDR3 nucleotide sequence: TGTGCCAGTAGTGCGGTTGGGGGTCTTGCAGAGACCCAGTACTTC.

The chain has TRBV29-1 and TRBJ1-1; D is uncertain. The CDR3 covers 11 residues. Germline V gene sequence: CDR1 SQVTM, CDR2 ANQGSEA. V gave up 7 bases and J gave up 0 bases, with 6 bases separating them. The CDR3 DNA reads TGCAGCGCCTGGGTGAACACTGAAGCTTTCTTT. The encoded protein is CSAWVNTEAFF.

The chain combines TRBV7-2 with TRBJ2-3, with 7 bases identical to TRBD2. Germline V gene sequence: CDR1 SGHTA, CDR2 FQGNSA. CDR3 length equals 15 residues. Germline trimming cut 5 bases from V and 8 bases from J; bases unmatched to any gene: 13. The CDR3 nucleotides are TGTGCCAGCAGCGTCGCCCCGACCCGGGAGGCTACGCAGTATTTT. This translates into CASSVAPTREATQYF.

In its sample, this clonotype was seen a few times. This rearrangement joins TRBV6-5 to TRBJ1-1; D not certain. Germline V gene sequence: CDR1 MNHEY, CDR2 SVGAGI. The CDR3 has 15 amino acids. The V gene lost 0 bases and the J gene lost 0 bases, with 8 bases spanning the gap. CDR3 DNA: TGTGCCAGCAGTTACTCCCGGGGAATGAACACTGAAGCTTTCTTT. The encoded protein is CASSYSRGMNTEAFF.

This clonotype turned up a few times. This sequence joins TRBV4-1 and TRBJ2-5; weak D call: TRBD2 (6 bases). V lost 4 bases and J lost 5, with 11 bases in between. Per germline, CDR1 MGHRA and CDR2 YSYEKL. This CDR3 is 13 amino acids long. In DNA, the CDR3 is TGCGCCAGCAGCCGGGGGGAGTGGGAGACCCAGTACTTC. Its protein product is CASSRGEWETQYF.

In this sample, this clonotype turned up a few times. J is TRBJ2-1 and V is TRBV4-1; 10 bases map to TRBD2. CDR1 and CDR2 from the germline V gene are MGHRA and YSYEKL. This CDR3 contains 18 residues. Unmatched junction bases numbered 12, after V lost 0 bases and J lost 7 bases. CDR3 in DNA: TGCGCCAGCAGCCAAGATGAGGTTAGCGGGGGGAATGGTAATGAGCAGTTCTTC. This gives the protein CASSQDEVSGGNGNEQFF.

This clonotype was observed at least ten times. The V call is TRBV5-1, the J call TRBJ2-3, with a tentative D call TRBD1 (5 bases). CDR3 length: 14 residues. V was cut by 4 bases and J by 4 bases, with 13 bases left in between. Per the germline V gene, CDR1 is SGHRS and CDR2 is YFSETQ. The CDR3 DNA reads as TGCGCCAGCAGCGGGCAGGGTACGGCAGATACGCAGTATTTT. Its protein is CASSGQGTADTQYF.

There are a few counts of this clonotype. This rearrangement joins TRBV20-1 to TRBJ2-7; 8 bases are shared with TRBD1. Germline V gene sequence: CDR1 DFQATT, CDR2 SNEGSKA (reference sequence). The CDR3 has 13 residues. After removal of 2 bases from V and 3 bases from J, the junction contained 3 bases not matched to a gene. The chain's CDR3 is CSARSDRGYEQYF. In DNA form, the CDR3 reads TGCAGTGCTAGATCCGACAGGGGCTACGAGCAGTACTTC.

The chain links TRBV25-1 to TRBJ2-2, with D hard to call. The CDR3 sequence is 14 residues long. Germline loops: CDR1 MGHDK, CDR2 SYGVNS. Trimming took off 8 bases at V and 2 bases at J, with 12 bases between the two ends. The CDR3 loop is CASSTRLNTGELFF. The DNA of the CDR3 is TGTGCCAGCTCTACACGGCTTAACACCGGGGAGCTGTTTTTT.

This clonotype was detected only a few times. This chain connects TRBV12-3 or TRBV12-4 to TRBJ1-4; TRBD1 aligns across 11 bases. Trimming at V came to 6 bases and at J to 7 bases, leaving 7 bases not matched to a gene. The CDR3 is made up of 15 amino acids. The CDR3 loop reads CASSGQGASAEKLFF. In DNA, the CDR3 is TGTGCCAGCAGCGGACAGGGGGCGAGCGCTGAAAAACTGTTTTTT.

V and J are TRBV5-1 and TRBJ2-1, with 9 bases lining up with TRBD1. Trimming cost V 4 bases and J 2 bases; bases outside gene matches: 4. Germline V gene sequence: CDR1 SGHRS, CDR2 YFSETQ. This CDR3 contains 15 residues. The CDR3 region is CASSKGQGPYNEQFF. The CDR3 nucleotides read TGCGCCAGCAGCAAGGGACAGGGACCCTACAATGAGCAGTTCTTC.

This clonotype was counted many times. This chain uses TRBV20-1 with TRBJ2-3; D is possibly TRBD2 (7 bases). Trimming cost V 0 bases and J 6 bases, with 16 bases left between them. CDR1 and CDR2 from the germline V gene are DFQATT and SNEGSKA (reference sequence). The CDR3 runs to 15 residues. DNA of the CDR3: TGCAGTGCTAGAGATCTGAGGGGGGGAGGGGATACGCAGTATTTT. This sequence encodes CSARDLRGGGDTQYF.

With regard to this clonotype: A read error is possible here, since a much larger clone lies one base away. The chain links TRBV7-9 to TRBJ2-1, with D uncertain. The germline V and J ends were trimmed by 5 bases and 10 bases, with 18 bases remaining between them. In germline, CDR1 is SEHNR, CDR2 FQNEAQ (reference sequence). This CDR3 contains 14 residues. CDR3 loop: CASSPLFRPPEQFF. As DNA, the CDR3 is TGTGCCAGCAGCCCCCTATTCCGACCCCCGGAGCAGTTCTTC.

This clonotype was detected a few times. V usage is TRBV3-1 and J usage is TRBJ2-3; D not certain. The CDR3 extends over 15 amino acids. Germline loops: CDR1 LGHDT, CDR2 YNNKEL (reference sequence). The V and J ends lost 2 bases and 2 bases respectively, with 11 bases between them. The CDR3 DNA reads as TGTGCCAGCAGCCAAATCGTCGGCCCCACAGATACGCAGTATTTT. Its protein product is CASSQIVGPTDTQYF.

This clonotype has ten or more counts. The chain is built from TRBV7-6 and TRBJ1-6; D is perhaps TRBD1 (6 bases). Germline V gene data show CDR1 as SGHVS and CDR2 as FNYEAQ. This CDR3 comprises 19 residues. Between the trimmed V and J ends, which lost 2 bases and 1 base, there was a span of 18 bases. The CDR3 spells CASSLKSQGLRSYNSPLHF. DNA of the CDR3: TGTGCCAGCAGCTTAAAGTCGCAGGGGCTGAGGTCCTATAATTCACCCCTCCACTTT. The full variable domain, rest sourced from reference TRBV7-6 and TRBJ1-6, is GAGVSQSPRYKVTKRGQDVALRCDPISGHVSLYWYRQALGQGPEFLTYFNYEAQQDKSGLPNDRFSAERPEGSISTLTIQRTEQRDSAMYRCASSLKSQGLRSYNSPLHFGNGTRLTVT.

The sample holds many counts of this clonotype. The CDR3 is CASSSRTGGLTDTQYF. CDR3 DNA sequence: TGTGCCAGCAGCAGCAGGACAGGGGGCCTAACAGATACGCAGTATTTT. This chain links TRBV7-9 with TRBJ2-3, with 11 bases matching TRBD1. Germline V gene sequence: CDR1 SEHNR, CDR2 FQNEAQ (reference sequence). The V and J ends lost 5 bases and 3 bases, in that order; junction bases with no gene match: 7. CDR3 size: 16 residues.

This clonotype was observed a few times. The chain is built from TRBV27 and TRBJ1-4; a weak D match, TRBD1 (5 bases). CDR1 MNHEY and CDR2 SMNVEV come from the germline V gene (reference sequence). This CDR3 is built from 14 residues. V lost 2 bases and J lost 7, with 11 bases in between. DNA for the CDR3: TGTGCCAGCAGTTTAGTTGGGGCCGGTGAAAAACTGTTTTTT. This encodes CASSLVGAGEKLFF. Filled out from reference TRBV27 and TRBJ1-4, the complete variable domain reads EAQVTQNPRYLITVTGKKLTVTCSQNMNHEYMSWYRQDPGLGLRQIYYSMNVEVTDKGDVPEGYKVSRKEKRNFPLILESPSPNQTSLYFCASSLVGAGEKLFFGSGTQLSVL.

Only a few counts were recorded for this clonotype. V and J are TRBV18 and TRBJ1-2; D might be TRBD1 (6 bases). CDR1 is KGHSH, CDR2 LQKENI, per germline. The length of the CDR3 is 14 residues. The V end lost 6 bases, the J end lost 0 bases, and 11 bases lay between the germline ends. In DNA, the CDR3 is TGTGCCAGCTCCTCGGACAGCTCTAACTATGGCTACACCTTC. Translating gives CASSSDSSNYGYTF.

This clonotype was seen more than once but under ten times. The CDR3 loop is CASSLRTGTGANVLTF. The CDR3 coding sequence is TGCGCCAGCAGCTTGAGGACAGGGACAGGGGCCAACGTCCTGACTTTC. The V gene is TRBV5-1, the J gene TRBJ2-6; the match to TRBD1 covers 8 bases. Trimming took 1 base from V and 4 from J; bases not matched to a gene: 4. The CDR3 loop spans 16 amino acids. CDR1 and CDR2 (germline): SGHRS, YFSETQ.

This clonotype was seen ten or more times. V and J are TRBV7-9 and TRBJ1-1, with a possible D match to TRBD1 (6 bases). The germline gives CDR1 SEHNR, CDR2 FQNEAQ (reference sequence). The CDR3 contains 11 residues. With 2 bases removed from V and 10 bases from J, the gap between germline ends came to 8 bases. The CDR3 DNA reads as TGTGCCAGCAGCTTAAACAGGGCAGCTTTCTTT. This translates into CASSLNRAAFF.

This clonotype was seen ten or more times. The genes are TRBV30 and TRBJ1-1, with 7 nucleotides matching TRBD1. Germline V gene lookup returns CDR1 GTSNPN and CDR2 SVGIG (reference sequence). Unmatched junction bases numbered 8, after V lost 7 bases and J lost 6 bases. This CDR3 is built from 12 residues. CDR3 sequence (DNA): TGTGCCTCAACGGGACAGTGGGCTGAAGCTTTCTTT. This translates into CASTGQWAEAFF.

V is TRBV20-1 and J is TRBJ1-6; D perhaps matches TRBD1 (5 bases). Trimming stripped 1 base from V and 7 bases from J, with 11 bases between. Per the germline V gene, CDR1 is DFQATT and CDR2 is SNEGSKA (reference sequence). The CDR3 is 14 residues long. The CDR3 coding sequence is TGCAGTGCTAGAGTAGACGGGGGAAATTCACCCCTCCACTTT. Translating it yields CSARVDGGNSPLHF.

The rearrangement joins TRBV9 to TRBJ1-6, with 10 bases fitting TRBD1. The V gene end was trimmed by 0 bases and the J gene end by 7 bases; junction bases not matched to a gene: 1. The length of the CDR3 is 15 residues. Germline V lookup: CDR1 SGDLS, CDR2 YYNGEE. The CDR3 region has the DNA TGTGCCAGCAGCGTAGAGGGACAGGGGAATTCACCCCTCCACTTT. Amino acids: CASSVEGQGNSPLHF.

The gene calls are TRBV12-3 or TRBV12-4 and TRBJ2-3, with D possibly matching TRBD2 (6 bases). The CDR3 covers 16 residues. Trimming left V 5 bases short and J 2 bases short, with 17 bases between. CDR3 bases: TGTGCCAGCAGTCCCATAGGAGGGGTGATCACAGATACGCAGTATTTT. Its translation is CASSPIGGVITDTQYF.